The TCR beta chain under discussion was sequenced for a study of blood T cell repertoires in COVID-19. Sequencing was performed with immunoSEQ multiplex PCR; in TCRdb, only in-frame clones are kept and a portion is missing. Of some 78,000 clones listed, about nine tenths are singletons. This TCR was recovered from a man aged 45-60 years with active or convalescent COVID-19. The source material was peripheral blood.

This CDR3 is CSVGAGGGNEKLFF. The CDR3 nucleotides are TGCAGCGTTGGGGCAGGGGGCGGTAATGAAAAACTGTTTTTT. The chain has TRBV29-1 and TRBJ1-4, with TRBD1 matching 8 bases. The CDR3 contains 14 residues. J gave up 4 bases and V 4 bases, and 5 bases lay outside the gene matches. Germline V gene sequence: CDR1 SQVTM, CDR2 ANQGSEA.